Listed below are T cell receptor beta chains from one sample, sequenced in a study of blood T cells in healthy people across ages. One entry per CDR3 protein results from TCRdb running MiXCR on the 5' RACE reads. The sample has some 1.5 million distinct CDR3 sequences, roughly 28% seen once; the top ten hold 6.5% to 8.5%. What was sequenced was blood. Receptor source: a woman aged 30 to 39 in good health. Each CDR3 is given with its conserved first and last residue. A D gene is named only where the DNA matches it firmly. Where a row states a size, it is once, few, many or the class of an expanded clone; other rows omit it.

d_gene | abundance | j_gene | v_gene | CDR3aa | CDR3nt
. | . | TRBJ1-5 | TRBV2 | CATASGPLPQHF | TGTGCCACCGCATCGGGCCCCCTGCCCCAGCATTTT
TRBD1 | few | TRBJ1-2 | TRBV4-3 | CASSQDRGTVRGYTF | TGCGCCAGCAGCCAAGATAGGGGGACAGTCCGGGGCTACACCTTC
. | many | TRBJ1-2 | TRBV2 | CASSEWEQGKYGYTF | TGTGCCAGCAGTGAATGGGAACAGGGAAAATATGGCTACACCTTC
TRBD1 | . | TRBJ1-2 | TRBV28 | CASSSDVGTVNYGYTF | TGTGCCAGCTCTTCCGATGTGGGGACAGTGAACTATGGCTACACCTTC
. | . | TRBJ2-2 | TRBV29-1 | CSVDQGTNTGELFF | TGCAGCGTTGATCAGGGCACGAACACCGGGGAGCTGTTTTTT
. | . | TRBJ2-1 | TRBV7-2 | CASSFPGRYNEQFF | TGTGCCAGCAGCTTCCCGGGCCGATACAATGAGCAGTTCTTC
. | . | TRBJ2-1 | TRBV15 | CATGRGPSDNEQFF | TGTGCCACCGGGCGAGGGCCTTCGGACAATGAGCAGTTCTTC
. | . | TRBJ2-1 | TRBV27 | CATTLPGRYNEQFF | TGTGCGACCACTCTACCGGGCAGGTACAATGAGCAGTTCTTC
. | few | TRBJ2-1 | TRBV12-3/TRBV12-4 | CASSFSSWDSQFF | TGTGCCAGCAGTTTTTCGTCTTGGGACTCCCAGTTCTTC
TRBD1 | few | TRBJ1-5 | TRBV12-3/TRBV12-4 | CASPGGAGQPQHF | TGTGCCAGCCCAGGGGGCGCGGGTCAGCCCCAGCATTTT
. | few | TRBJ1-1 | TRBV28 | CATHVKMNTEAFF | TGTGCCACCCATGTCAAAATGAACACTGAAGCTTTCTTT
. | . | TRBJ1-2 | TRBV7-2 | CASSLARLGLAYGYTF | TGTGCCAGCAGCTTAGCGCGGCTGGGGCTAGCTTATGGCTACACCTTC
TRBD2 | . | TRBJ2-1 | TRBV18 | CASSPPPSGTNEQFF | TGTGCCAGCTCACCCCCCCCTAGCGGGACTAATGAGCAGTTCTTC
TRBD2 | . | TRBJ2-1 | TRBV7-2 | CASSPPGVAGGFEQFF | TGTGCCAGCAGCCCCCCCGGGGTAGCGGGAGGGTTTGAGCAGTTCTTC
TRBD1 | few | TRBJ1-2 | TRBV20-1 | CSARALDRNSIGYTF | TGCAGTGCTAGAGCTTTGGACAGGAATTCTATTGGCTACACCTTC
. | few | TRBJ1-2 | TRBV28 | CASSKGGRGGYTF | TGTGCCAGCAGCAAGGGGGGGCGGGGTGGCTACACCTTC
. | few | TRBJ1-1 | TRBV6-5 | CASSYPSWGGRTEAFF | TGTGCCAGCAGTTATCCGTCATGGGGGGGTCGTACTGAAGCTTTCTTT
TRBD2 | few | TRBJ2-3 | TRBV18 | CASSRSTSGGTDTQYF | TGTGCCAGCTCACGGTCGACTAGCGGAGGCACAGATACGCAGTATTTT
. | . | TRBJ2-5 | TRBV4-2 | CAISQEGLGSETQYF | TGTGCCATCAGCCAAGAAGGACTGGGGTCGGAGACCCAGTACTTC
. | . | TRBJ2-3 | TRBV5-1 | CASSAGILKDTQYF | TGCGCCAGCAGCGCCGGCATCCTTAAGGATACGCAGTATTTT
TRBD2 | . | TRBJ2-5 | TRBV7-2 | CASSLGALAAKETQYF | TGTGCCAGCAGCTTAGGAGCGCTAGCGGCCAAAGAGACCCAGTACTTC
TRBD1 | . | TRBJ2-7 | TRBV5-1 | CASSSPVRQGNYEQYF | TGCGCCAGCAGCTCCCCCGTTCGACAGGGCAACTACGAGCAGTACTTC
TRBD1 | . | TRBJ2-5 | TRBV5-1 | CASSQQTGEETQYF | TGCGCCAGCAGCCAACAGACAGGGGAAGAGACCCAGTACTTC
TRBD2 | . | TRBJ2-1 | TRBV29-1 | CSVGPGTSGSQNGQFF | TGCAGCGTTGGCCCCGGGACTAGCGGGAGTCAGAATGGGCAGTTCTTC
. | . | TRBJ2-5 | TRBV7-2 | CASSYNPEGTQYF | TGTGCCAGCAGCTACAACCCTGAAGGGACCCAGTACTTC
. | few | TRBJ1-2 | TRBV20-1 | CSASPVYGYTF | TGCAGTGCTAGTCCGGTTTATGGCTACACCTTC
TRBD2 | . | TRBJ2-7 | TRBV20-1 | CSASRGTSGYEQYF | TGCAGTGCTAGCCGCGGGACTAGCGGATACGAGCAGTACTTC
. | . | TRBJ2-3 | TRBV7-9 | CASSSSTRREAQYF | TGTGCCAGCAGCTCTTCGACTAGGCGCGAGGCGCAGTATTTT
. | few | TRBJ2-1 | TRBV12-3/TRBV12-4 | CASSLRLAPYNEQFF | TGTGCCAGCAGTTTACGATTAGCGCCCTACAATGAGCAGTTCTTC
TRBD2 | . | TRBJ2-7 | TRBV4-1 | CAGRGAGSNEQYF | TGCGCCGGTAGGGGAGCGGGAAGCAACGAGCAGTACTTC
. | . | TRBJ2-7 | TRBV28 | CASSFLDGAYEQYF | TGTGCCAGCAGTTTCCTGGACGGGGCCTACGAGCAGTACTTC
. | few | TRBJ2-5 | TRBV24-1 | CATSAIHTETQYF | TGTGCCACCAGTGCCATACATACAGAGACCCAGTACTTC
TRBD2 | . | TRBJ2-7 | TRBV24-1 | CATSDGTSGGIEQYF | TGTGCCACCAGTGATGGAACTAGCGGGGGGATCGAGCAGTACTTC
. | many | TRBJ2-1 | TRBV29-1 | CSVEDRRGSYNEQFF | TGCAGCGTTGAAGATCGCCGGGGCTCCTACAATGAGCAGTTCTTC
. | . | TRBJ1-4 | TRBV18 | CASSLTSTNEKLFF | TGTGCCAGCTCCCTTACTTCAACTAATGAAAAACTGTTTTTT
TRBD1 | few | TRBJ2-1 | TRBV29-1 | CSVEGGRGYNEQFF | TGCAGCGTCGAAGGGGGCAGGGGTTACAATGAGCAGTTCTTC
TRBD2 | . | TRBJ2-1 | TRBV20-1 | CSARFGGAPYNEQFF | TGCAGTGCTAGGTTCGGGGGGGCCCCCTACAATGAGCAGTTCTTC
. | few | TRBJ1-4 | TRBV11-2 | CASSYRSPTNEKLFF | TGTGCCAGCAGTTACCGGAGCCCAACTAATGAAAAACTGTTTTTT
. | . | TRBJ2-3 | TRBV18 | CASSLETSFGDTQYF | TGTGCCAGCTCACTCGAAACTAGCTTTGGAGATACGCAGTATTTT